A selection of T cell receptor beta chains follows, all from one sample in a study of T cells in Graves' hyperthyroidism and ophthalmopathy. One entry per CDR3 protein results from TCRdb running MiXCR on the multiplex PCR reads. The data contain approximately 630,000 distinct CDR3 sequences, 15% to 20% of them singletons. Sample: blood. These receptors all stem from a woman aged 25 to 39 with Graves' hyperthyroidism. Each CDR3 is given with its conserved first and last residue. D genes are given only for firm matches. The size of a clone is reported for some rows only, either as once, few or many, or as a class for expanded clones.

V gene,clone size,D gene,J gene,CDR3 protein,CDR3 DNA
TRBV19,.,TRBD2,TRBJ2-1,CASKGTSGRLNEQFF,TGTGCCAGTAAAGGGACTAGCGGGAGACTCAATGAGCAGTTCTTC
TRBV19,many,.,TRBJ2-5,CASSIGGTPQYF,TGTGCCAGTAGTATAGGCGGCACACCCCAGTACTTC
TRBV15,few,TRBD1,TRBJ2-3,CATSTGTGWADTQYF,TGTGCCACCAGCACCGGGACAGGGTGGGCAGATACGCAGTATTTT
TRBV28,few,.,TRBJ1-3,CASSFRTYGNTIYF,TGTGCCAGCAGTTTCAGAACTTACGGAAACACCATATATTTT
TRBV7-8,many,TRBD2,TRBJ2-3,CASSFLAGGPTDTQYF,TGTGCCAGCAGCTTCCTAGCGGGAGGGCCAACAGATACGCAGTATTTT
TRBV4-3,few,.,TRBJ2-1,CASSHMRSSYNEQFF,TGCGCCAGCAGCCACATGAGGAGCTCCTACAATGAGCAGTTCTTC
TRBV12-3/TRBV12-4,.,.,TRBJ2-2,CASSYEQPGREELFF,TGTGCCAGCAGCTATGAACAGCCGGGACGTGAGGAGCTGTTTTTT
TRBV3-1,.,.,TRBJ2-5,CASSQMSGRETQYF,TGTGCCAGCAGCCAAATGTCAGGGAGAGAGACCCAGTACTTC
TRBV10-3,.,.,TRBJ2-5,CAISELGQPQETQYF,TGTGCCATCAGTGAGCTAGGACAACCACAAGAGACCCAGTACTTC
TRBV4-3,.,.,TRBJ2-1,CASRYGGGSSYNEQFF,TGCGCCAGCCGTTACGGGGGTGGGAGCTCCTACAATGAGCAGTTCTTC
TRBV2,many,TRBD1,TRBJ1-2,CASEDRGRGYTF,TGTGCCAGCGAGGACAGGGGTCGTGGCTACACCTTC
TRBV11-2,many,TRBD1,TRBJ2-7,CASTRYRGSYEQYF,TGTGCCAGCACCAGGTACAGGGGATCCTACGAGCAGTACTTC
TRBV28,many,TRBD1,TRBJ1-2,CASSPLGQILRYTF,TGTGCCAGCAGTCCACTGGGACAGATCCTACGCTACACCTTC
TRBV28,.,.,TRBJ2-3,CASLGGADTQYF,TGTGCGAGCCTTGGGGGTGCAGATACGCAGTATTTT
TRBV5-1,many,TRBD1,TRBJ2-2,CASSPGQIYPGELFF,TGCGCCAGCAGCCCGGGACAGATCTACCCCGGGGAGCTGTTTTTT
TRBV27,.,.,TRBJ2-3,CASTLFTGSTDTQYF,TGTGCCAGCACCCTATTCACAGGGAGCACAGATACGCAGTATTTT
TRBV14,.,.,TRBJ1-1,CASSRQYTEAFF,TGTGCCAGCAGCCGACAGTACACTGAAGCTTTCTTT
TRBV28,few,.,TRBJ2-7,CASSPADARVSYEQYF,TGTGCCAGCAGCCCTGCGGACGCGAGAGTCTCCTACGAGCAGTACTTC
TRBV6-5,.,TRBD1,TRBJ2-3,CASRPSPGQGVDTQYF,TGTGCCAGCAGGCCGAGCCCGGGACAGGGTGTAGATACGCAGTATTTT
TRBV7-9,many,.,TRBJ2-1,CASSFVGQGNEQFF,TGTGCCAGCAGCTTCGTAGGCCAGGGGAATGAGCAGTTCTTC
TRBV24-1,.,.,TRBJ1-5,CATSDSGQPQHF,TGTGCCACCAGTGATTCGGGTCAGCCCCAGCATTTT
TRBV7-6,many,TRBD2,TRBJ2-3,CASSLGEPGLAVHTDTQYF,TGTGCCAGCAGCTTAGGCGAACCTGGACTAGCCGTGCACACAGATACGCAGTATTTT
TRBV2,.,.,TRBJ1-2,CASSEDDNYGYTF,TGTGCCAGCAGTGAGGACGATAACTATGGCTACACCTTC
TRBV18,.,.,TRBJ2-2,CASSPPVDSGELFF,TGTGCCAGCTCACCCCCAGTGGACAGCGGGGAGCTGTTTTTT
TRBV5-1,few,.,TRBJ1-5,CASSLAYRGQPQHF,TGCGCCAGCAGCTTGGCTTATAGGGGTCAGCCCCAGCATTTT
TRBV7-7,many,.,TRBJ2-3,CASTVLDTQYF,TGTGCTAGCACCGTCCTGGATACGCAGTATTTT